This T cell receptor beta chain was captured by sequencing in a study of type 1 regulatory T cells. TCRdb used MiXCR to reprocess the reads, holding one entry per CDR3 protein. The table lists around 65,000 distinct CDR3 sequences, more than 45% of them singletons. Whole-study results and caveats: Type 1 regulatory T cells had a more restricted TCR repertoire than non-type 1 regulatory T cells.

In regard to this clonotype: Antigen unknown.

The sample taken for sequencing was cultured non-Tr1 T cells, either the whole culture or a sorted T cell fraction (not recorded which). The TCR comes from a human donor in good health.

The CDR3 region has the DNA TGTGCCAGCAGCCTTGCCGTAGCGGGGGGGCGCACCGGGGAGCTGTTTTTT. This gives the protein CASSLAVAGGRTGELFF. This chain links TRBV4-2 with TRBJ2-2; 11 positions agree with TRBD2. This CDR3 contains 17 residues. Germline trimming cut 4 bases from V and 4 bases from J; bases unmatched to any gene: 8. Germline V CDR1 and CDR2: LGHNA, YNFKEQ.